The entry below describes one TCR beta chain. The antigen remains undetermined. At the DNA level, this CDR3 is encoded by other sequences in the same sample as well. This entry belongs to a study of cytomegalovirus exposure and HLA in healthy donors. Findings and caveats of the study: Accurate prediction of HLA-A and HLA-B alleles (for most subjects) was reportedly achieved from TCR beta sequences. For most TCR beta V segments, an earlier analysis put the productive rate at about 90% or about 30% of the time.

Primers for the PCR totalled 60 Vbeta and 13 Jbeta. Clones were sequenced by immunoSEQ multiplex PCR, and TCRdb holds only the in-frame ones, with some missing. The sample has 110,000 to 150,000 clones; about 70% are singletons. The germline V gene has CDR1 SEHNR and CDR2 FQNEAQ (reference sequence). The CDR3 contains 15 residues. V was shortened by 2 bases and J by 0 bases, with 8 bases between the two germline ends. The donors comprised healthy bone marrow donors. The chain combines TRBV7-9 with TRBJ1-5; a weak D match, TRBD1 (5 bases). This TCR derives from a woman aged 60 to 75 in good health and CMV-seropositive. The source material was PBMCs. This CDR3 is CASSLSGNSNQPQHF. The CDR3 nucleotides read TGTGCCAGCAGCTTATCAGGGAATAGCAATCAGCCCCAGCATTTT.